This TCR beta chain was sequenced during a study of regulatory T cells in long-lasting Graves disease. The germline V gene encodes CDR1 DFQATT and CDR2 SNEGSKA (reference sequence). V was cut by 0 bases and J by 1 base, with 11 bases left in between. The CDR3 totals 15 residues. Researchers made TCR beta libraries by using iRepertoire HTBI primers and running Arm-PCR on CDR3 regions. TCRdb re-called the multiplex PCR reads through MiXCR, storing one row per CDR3 protein. The top ten clones hold around 18% of a sample with hundreds of thousands of distinct CDR3 sequences, around 17% of them seen once. The time point: newly diagnosed GD, antithyroid drugs for less than 3 months. PBMC RNA served as the TCR library source. The same sample was also used in a study of T cells in Graves' hyperthyroidism and ophthalmopathy.

Sequenced material: peripheral blood mononuclear cells (PBMCs), taken at new diagnosis, from a patient treated with antithyroid drugs. The TCR originated in a woman in her twenties or thirties with Graves disease. This chain uses TRBV20-1 with TRBJ2-3; possible D gene TRBD2, 6 bases. CDR3 DNA: TGCAGTGCTAGAGACCAGGGACTTCGCACAGATACGCAGTATTTT. Translation gives CSARDQGLRTDTQYF.